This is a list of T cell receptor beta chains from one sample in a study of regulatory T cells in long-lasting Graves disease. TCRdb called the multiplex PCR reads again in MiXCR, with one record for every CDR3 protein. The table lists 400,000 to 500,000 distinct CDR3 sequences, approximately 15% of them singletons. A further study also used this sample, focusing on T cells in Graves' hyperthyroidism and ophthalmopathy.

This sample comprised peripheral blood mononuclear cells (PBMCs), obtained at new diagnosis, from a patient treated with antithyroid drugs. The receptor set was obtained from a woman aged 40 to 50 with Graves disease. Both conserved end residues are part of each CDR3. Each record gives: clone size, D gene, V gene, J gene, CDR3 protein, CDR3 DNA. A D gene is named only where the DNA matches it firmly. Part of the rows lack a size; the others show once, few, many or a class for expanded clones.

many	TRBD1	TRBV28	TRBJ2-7	CASSLEGQGTYEQYF	TGTGCCAGCAGTTTAGAAGGACAGGGGACCTACGAGCAGTACTTC
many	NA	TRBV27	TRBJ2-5	CASSLSSAETQYF	TGTGCCAGCAGTTTATCGTCCGCCGAGACCCAGTACTTC
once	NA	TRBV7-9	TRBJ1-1	CASSLAGTEGTEAFF	TGTGCCAGCAGCTTAGCCGGGACGGAGGGTACTGAAGCTTTCTTT
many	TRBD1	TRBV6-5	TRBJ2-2	CASSYSRDSQNTGELFF	TGTGCCAGCAGTTACTCTCGGGACAGCCAGAACACCGGGGAGCTGTTTTTT
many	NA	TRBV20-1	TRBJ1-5	CSARGDSNQPQHF	TGCAGTGCTAGGGGCGATAGCAATCAGCCCCAGCATTTT
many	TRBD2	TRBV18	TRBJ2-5	CASSLPGGQETQYF	TGTGCCAGCTCACTTCCGGGAGGACAAGAGACCCAGTACTTC
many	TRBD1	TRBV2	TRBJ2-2	CASIQGTGDTGELFF	TGTGCCAGCATCCAAGGGACAGGGGACACCGGGGAGCTGTTTTTT
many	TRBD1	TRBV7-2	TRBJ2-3	CASSQDRGLDTQYF	TGTGCCAGCAGCCAGGACAGGGGGCTTGATACGCAGTATTTT
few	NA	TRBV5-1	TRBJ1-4	CASSLKLGTEKLFF	TGCGCCAGCAGCTTGAAGTTGGGGACAGAAAAACTGTTTTTT
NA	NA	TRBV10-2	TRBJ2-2	CASSESQAGLDTGELFF	TGCGCCAGCAGTGAGTCCCAGGCGGGGCTCGATACCGGGGAGCTGTTTTTT
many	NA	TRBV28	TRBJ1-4	CASSFLGILTTNEKLFF	TGTGCCAGCAGTTTTCTGGGGATCCTCACAACTAATGAAAAACTGTTTTTT
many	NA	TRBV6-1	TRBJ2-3	CASSEVVRDTQYF	TGTGCCAGCAGTGAAGTGGTGCGGGACACGCAGTATTTT
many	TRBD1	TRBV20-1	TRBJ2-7	CSARENRGRDEQYF	TGCAGTGCTAGAGAGAACAGGGGGCGCGACGAGCAGTACTTC
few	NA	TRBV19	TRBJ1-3	CASSMTSSGNTIYF	TGTGCCAGTAGTATGACGAGCTCTGGAAACACCATATATTTT
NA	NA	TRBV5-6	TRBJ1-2	CASSEGMGPTIGYTF	TGTGCCAGCAGCGAAGGTATGGGTCCTACCATTGGCTACACCTTC
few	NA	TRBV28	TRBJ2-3	CASHEGSSTDTQYF	TGTGCCAGCCACGAGGGTAGCAGCACAGATACGCAGTATTTT
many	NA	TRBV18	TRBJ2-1	CASSPNSENEQFF	TGTGCCAGCTCACCAAACTCTGAGAATGAGCAGTTCTTC
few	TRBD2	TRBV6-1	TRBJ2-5	CASSELPGGGFRETQYF	TGTGCCAGCAGTGAACTCCCGGGGGGGGGGTTTAGAGAGACCCAGTACTTC
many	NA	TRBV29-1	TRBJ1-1	CSVEYPQAFF	TGCAGCGTTGAGTATCCTCAAGCTTTCTTT
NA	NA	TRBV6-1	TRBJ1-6	CASSEDSLSYNSPLHF	TGTGCCAGCAGTGAAGATTCCCTATCCTATAATTCACCCCTCCACTTT
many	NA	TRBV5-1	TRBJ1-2	CASSLGEPYGYTF	TGCGCCAGCAGCTTGGGGGAGCCATATGGCTACACCTTC
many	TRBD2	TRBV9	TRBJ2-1	CASSVASGIAYNEQFF	TGTGCCAGCAGCGTAGCTAGCGGGATAGCCTACAATGAGCAGTTCTTC
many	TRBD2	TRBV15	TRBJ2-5	CATSRRQRLAGGAETQYF	TGTGCCACCAGCCGGCGACAGCGACTAGCGGGAGGGGCAGAGACCCAGTACTTC
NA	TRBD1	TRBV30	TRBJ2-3	CAWTPFGQGVNQPQYF	TGTGCCTGGACCCCCTTTGGACAGGGTGTCAATCAGCCCCAGTATTTT
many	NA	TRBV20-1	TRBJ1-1	CSAADPDNTEAFF	TGCAGTGCTGCGGACCCCGACAACACTGAAGCTTTCTTT
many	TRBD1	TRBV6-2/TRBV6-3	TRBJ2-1	CASSGWSLTDRASYNEQFF	TGTGCCAGCAGTGGATGGTCGCTGACGGACAGGGCCTCCTACAATGAGCAGTTCTTC
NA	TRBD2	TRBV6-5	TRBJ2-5	CASSYASGSDFGGTQYF	TGTGCCAGCAGTTATGCTAGCGGGAGTGATTTTGGTGGGACCCAGTACTTC
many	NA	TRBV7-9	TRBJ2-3	CASSLAGWRGPLRSDTQYF	TGTGCCAGCAGCTTAGCAGGGTGGAGGGGCCCACTCCGGTCTGATACGCAGTATTTT
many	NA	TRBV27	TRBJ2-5	CASSFPTDSKETQYF	TGTGCCAGCAGTTTCCCCACAGATTCCAAAGAGACCCAGTACTTC